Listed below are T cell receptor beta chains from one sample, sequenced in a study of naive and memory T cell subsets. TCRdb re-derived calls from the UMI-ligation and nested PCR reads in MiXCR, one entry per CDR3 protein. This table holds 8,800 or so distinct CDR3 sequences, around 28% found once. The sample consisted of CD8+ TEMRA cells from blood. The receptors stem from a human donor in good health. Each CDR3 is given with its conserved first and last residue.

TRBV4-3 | CASSQVSGARVNTEAFF
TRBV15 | CATSETAGGPGTDTQYF
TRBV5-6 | CASSLETGQGGLNTEAFF
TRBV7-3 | CASSLGQHTEAFF
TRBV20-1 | CSANHPGLAGGPWTDTQYF
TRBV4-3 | CASSQTGLNYGYTF
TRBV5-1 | CASSWDDNEQFF
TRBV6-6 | CASRGTSVYEQYF
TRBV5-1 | CASSSTGVNTEAFF
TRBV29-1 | CSVPGYYGYTF
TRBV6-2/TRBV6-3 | CASSFELSMDEQFF